Listed below are T cell receptor beta chains from one sample, sequenced in a study of cytomegalovirus exposure and HLA in healthy donors. Produced via immunoSEQ multiplex PCR; TCRdb's table is partial and in-frame only. The profile shows 150,000 to 200,000 clones, 81% of them singletons. The material sequenced was PBMCs. The receptor set was obtained from a man in his fifties or sixties in good health and CMV-seropositive. Both conserved end residues are part of each CDR3. Fields, in order: CDR3 length, V gene, J gene, D gene, CDR3 protein. A D gene is named only where the DNA matches it firmly.

length: 14
V: TRBV5-6
J: TRBJ1-1
D: TRBD1
CDR3: CASSRSGGRTEAFF

length: 11
V: TRBV2
J: TRBJ1-4
D: NA
CDR3: CASSPQEKLFF

length: 17
V: TRBV15
J: TRBJ2-1
D: NA
CDR3: CATSRDTGGRASNEQFF

length: 16
V: TRBV28
J: TRBJ1-3
D: NA
CDR3: CASSPVLGQTGNTIYF

length: 15
V: TRBV4-2
J: TRBJ1-1
D: NA
CDR3: CASSQDQAKNTEAFF

length: 15
V: TRBV30
J: TRBJ1-5
D: TRBD1
CDR3: CAWSVLGQGHQPQHF

length: 13
V: TRBV25-1
J: TRBJ1-6
D: TRBD1
CDR3: CASSKTGLSPLHF

length: 18
V: TRBV7-9
J: TRBJ1-1
D: NA
CDR3: CSSSFLQGDPRLGTEAFF

length: 16
V: TRBV7-9
J: TRBJ1-3
D: NA
CDR3: CASSFETGLSGNTIYF

length: 15
V: TRBV5-4
J: TRBJ2-1
D: TRBD2
CDR3: CASSLGASGYNEQFF

length: 18
V: TRBV7-2
J: TRBJ2-3
D: TRBD2
CDR3: CASSSLLVASGRSDTQYF

length: 15
V: TRBV5-1
J: TRBJ2-3
D: TRBD2
CDR3: CASSSGTSREDTQYF

length: 11
V: TRBV28
J: TRBJ1-1
D: NA
CDR3: CVTRGYTEAFF

length: 16
V: TRBV13
J: TRBJ2-3
D: TRBD1
CDR3: CASSSAGTGITDTQYF

length: 13
V: TRBV27
J: TRBJ2-7
D: NA
CDR3: CASSYGRAYEQYF

length: 15
V: TRBV9
J: TRBJ2-1
D: NA
CDR3: CASSVQRVSYNEQFF

length: 15
V: TRBV7-9
J: TRBJ1-3
D: TRBD1
CDR3: CASSLAGTGRNTIYF

length: 13
V: TRBV18
J: TRBJ2-7
D: NA
CDR3: CASSPGQAHEQYF

length: 15
V: TRBV2
J: TRBJ1-5
D: NA
CDR3: CASSYEGVSGQPQHF

length: 14
V: TRBV28
J: TRBJ1-1
D: NA
CDR3: CASSLAGPNTEAFF

length: 15
V: TRBV28
J: TRBJ2-7
D: TRBD2
CDR3: CASSLRVAGGDEQYF

length: 15
V: TRBV9
J: TRBJ2-3
D: NA
CDR3: CASSSRGGKTDTQYF

length: 14
V: TRBV9
J: TRBJ2-5
D: TRBD1
CDR3: CASSSTGWGETQYF

length: 13
V: TRBV2
J: TRBJ2-2
D: NA
CDR3: CASQLSGTGELFF

length: 17
V: TRBV7-8
J: TRBJ2-1
D: TRBD2
CDR3: CASSLRVAGESPSEQFF

length: 15
V: TRBV28
J: TRBJ1-1
D: NA
CDR3: CASSSTGFWNTEAFF

length: 11
V: TRBV25-1
J: TRBJ2-7
D: NA
CDR3: CASSDPNEQYF

length: 17
V: TRBV19
J: TRBJ1-2
D: TRBD1
CDR3: CASSITFTGQGRNGYTF

length: 16
V: TRBV9
J: TRBJ1-3
D: NA
CDR3: CASSVQGWYSGNTIYF

length: 14
V: TRBV4-2
J: TRBJ1-2
D: NA
CDR3: CASSQDLRAAGYTF

length: 13
V: TRBV29-1
J: TRBJ2-7
D: NA
CDR3: CSVPGYSSYEQYF

length: 16
V: TRBV5-4
J: TRBJ2-1
D: TRBD2
CDR3: CASSTTSGGSYNEQFF

length: 15
V: TRBV7-2
J: TRBJ2-7
D: TRBD2
CDR3: CASSRTSVSSYEQYF

length: 14
V: TRBV11-2
J: TRBJ2-7
D: NA
CDR3: CASSRGLKVYEQYF

length: 15
V: TRBV7-6
J: TRBJ1-3
D: TRBD1
CDR3: CASSLGTGGLNTIYF

length: 14
V: TRBV2
J: TRBJ2-2
D: TRBD1
CDR3: CASVGTGEGGELFF

length: 9
V: TRBV6-5
J: TRBJ2-7
D: NA
CDR3: CASPIEQYF

length: 14
V: TRBV7-9
J: TRBJ1-2
D: NA
CDR3: CASSLAAGYYGYTF

length: 14
V: TRBV6-6
J: TRBJ2-1
D: NA
CDR3: CASSISSSYNEQFF

length: 16
V: TRBV28
J: TRBJ2-5
D: TRBD1
CDR3: CASLTHYGQGGETQYF

length: 16
V: TRBV7-2
J: TRBJ2-1
D: TRBD2
CDR3: CASRRGGGSSYNEQFF

length: 16
V: TRBV18
J: TRBJ1-3
D: TRBD1
CDR3: CASSPRQGTAGNTIYF

length: 13
V: TRBV5-1
J: TRBJ1-1
D: NA
CDR3: CASKRSGDTEAFF

length: 11
V: TRBV6-1
J: TRBJ1-2
D: NA
CDR3: CASRRAQGYTF